This T cell receptor (beta chain) stems from a study of shared clonotypes between healthy human individuals (TCRdb year 2020). With regard to the full study: The cohort included three men and a couple of women between 18 and 49 years of age. For each donor, CD4 naive and CD4 memory were each run on three plates, CD8 naive on two plates, and CD8 memory on one plate. Blood TCR repertoires of about five healthy adults were deeply sequenced to estimate repertoire size and the extent of clonotype sharing between individuals. Different laboratories and diverse techniques were used to prepare libraries and sequence TCR repertoires, to increase sequencing depth and limit assay-specific biases. Per donor, leukapheresis produced somewhere between about 0.85 and 10 billion PBMCs. What the authors observed across the whole study: Rarefaction of sorted-subset datasets indicated incomplete sequencing despite the large sequencing depth. Sampling was restricted to blood, and TCR repertoires in tissues likely differ from the TCR repertoires found in blood. Based on pairwise subsampling, the degree of clonotype sharing among donors was expected to be affected by sequencing depth. Because the study included only a small number of donors, the genetic and exposure-history diversity represented was limited. Compared with non-shared clonotypes, clonotypes shared by all four sorted-subset donors had higher generation probabilities. Naive subsets generally had larger estimated clonotype richness than memory subsets. Sharing across a handful of donors was observed for 4.5% to 6.5% of naive CD4, around 3.5% of naive CD8, 2% to 2.5% of memory CD4, and about 0.38% of memory CD8 clonotypes.

CD8 naive samples were CD45RO-negative cells positively selected for CCR7, giving a CD45RA+CCR7+ population that excluded TemRA cells. Healthy HIV-negative adults with no recently reported acute infections or vaccinations were included as donors. Every donor was a Caucasian adult residing in Nashville, Tennessee, USA. After blood collection by leukapheresis, PBMCs were isolated using Ficoll-Histopaque density gradient centrifugation and then cryopreserved in the vapor phase of liquid nitrogen. Analytical flow cytometry was used to check the purity and quantity of each magnetically sorted T cell population. From each sorted fraction, genomic DNA was isolated and quantified by UV absorbance on a Nanodrop 2000c. A word on this clone: Its antigen specificity is not known. No much larger clone is present one base from it, and per-base qualities are unavailable. This CDR3 is also generated by other DNA sequences in the sample.

V lost 2 bases and J lost 2 bases; the stretch between them is 7 bases long. The CDR3 spans 13 residues, from the cysteine through the phenylalanine. Only the CDR3 DNA stays, 39 bases, in frame from base 1. From the germline V gene (reference sequence), CDR1 is MNHEY and CDR2 is SMNVEV. Using the deep immunoSEQ assay, TCR CDR3 regions were amplified from genomic DNA by multiplex PCR. Extracted genomic DNA from each cell subset was distributed evenly across all wells of several immunoSEQ 96-well plates, and each plate was treated as a replicate. Each replicate PCR for sorted subsets received roughly 0.2 ug genomic DNA, equal to 30,000 or so T cell genomes. Purified libraries were measured with a Qubit 3.0 fluorometer, size-checked on a Bioanalyzer 2100, and measured again with the KAPA Library Quantification kit. A separate single-read 150-cycle Illumina NextSeq 550 flow cell was used to sequence each immunoSEQ 96-well plate. In the original analysis: Because the immunoSEQ output included only junctional sequences and no quality scores, the filtering could not be the same as the filtering used for full-length reads. To assign V/J genes and CDR3, sequences were annotated against IMGT germline references using PyIR, a Python wrapper for IgBLAST v1.9. Reads were removed for weak V/J assignments (E-value above 1e-6), missing CDR3, stop codons, out-of-frame junctions, or ambiguous translated residues. V3J clonotypes were defined by identical inferred V gene, J gene, and CDR3 amino acid sequence. To compute the percentage overlap between repertoires, the number of shared unique clonotypes was divided by the size of the smaller repertoire. Repertoire richness was assessed with RTK rarefaction, the Chao1 estimator, and Recon v2.1 estimates of unobserved clonotypes. For all TCRbeta clonotypes obtained by the gDNA method from a few donors, generation probabilities were computed with OLGA. TCRdb stores this immuneACCESS table with in-frame sequences only. Part of the clones is absent; in the studies checked, under half of the shortfall reflects unresolved V genes, and no reason is known for the rest. V, J and clone size derive from that table, while D and trimming were established from the DNA sequence. For this sample there are about 2 million clones; about 95% appear just once. 0.85% to 1.2% of the sample comes from the top ten.

Sample: naive CD8+ T cells sorted from blood. Interpreted using the paper, the cell subset or site label stands for: CD45RA+CCR7+. This receptor chain uses TRBV27 and TRBJ2-7; the D gene lacks a confident call. This TCR came from a man aged 18-30 years in good health. CDR3 sequence: CASSLAGAYEQYF. The DNA sequence is given as TGTGCCAGCAGTTTAGCAGGCGCCTACGAGCAGTACTTC.